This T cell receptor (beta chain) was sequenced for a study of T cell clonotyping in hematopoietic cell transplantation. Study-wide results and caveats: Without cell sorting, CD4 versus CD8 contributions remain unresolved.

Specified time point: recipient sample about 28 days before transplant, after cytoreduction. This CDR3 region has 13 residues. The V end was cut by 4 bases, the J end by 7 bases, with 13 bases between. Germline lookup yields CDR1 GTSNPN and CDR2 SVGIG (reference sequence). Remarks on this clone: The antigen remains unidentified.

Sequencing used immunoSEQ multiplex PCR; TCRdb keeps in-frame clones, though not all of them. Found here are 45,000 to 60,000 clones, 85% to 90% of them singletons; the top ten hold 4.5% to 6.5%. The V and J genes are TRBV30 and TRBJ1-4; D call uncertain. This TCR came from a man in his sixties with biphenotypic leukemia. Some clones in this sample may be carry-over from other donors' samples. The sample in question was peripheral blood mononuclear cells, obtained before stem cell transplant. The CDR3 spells CAWNMREGEKLFF. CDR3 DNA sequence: TGTGCCTGGAATATGAGGGAGGGTGAAAAACTGTTTTTT.